The clone carrying this T cell receptor beta chain was observed a few times. Its antigen is unidentified. This sample is part of a study of response to subunit inactivated influenza vaccine. Study-level points and caveats: Each seasonal influenza vaccination recruits few new T cells, the authors suggested.

Each CDR3 protein is one row after TCRdb ran MiXCR on the RT-PCR reads. The table has 540,000 or so distinct CDR3 sequences, 10% to 15% seen once. Sequenced here: PBMCs from blood, sampled 40 to 50 days after vaccination. The TCR comes from a man between 45 and 60 years old who received an inactivated influenza vaccine.

CDR3 sequence reads: CASRPRTGRNNEQFF. The CDR3 DNA reads as TGTGCCAGCAGACCTAGGACAGGGCGGAACAATGAGCAGTTCTTC. This chain joins TRBV7-8 and TRBJ2-1; 8 nucleotides line up with TRBD1. The CDR3 length is 15 residues. The trim removed 6 bases at V and 5 bases at J, leaving 9 bases unmatched. The V gene's germline CDR1 is SGHVS and CDR2 FQNEAQ.